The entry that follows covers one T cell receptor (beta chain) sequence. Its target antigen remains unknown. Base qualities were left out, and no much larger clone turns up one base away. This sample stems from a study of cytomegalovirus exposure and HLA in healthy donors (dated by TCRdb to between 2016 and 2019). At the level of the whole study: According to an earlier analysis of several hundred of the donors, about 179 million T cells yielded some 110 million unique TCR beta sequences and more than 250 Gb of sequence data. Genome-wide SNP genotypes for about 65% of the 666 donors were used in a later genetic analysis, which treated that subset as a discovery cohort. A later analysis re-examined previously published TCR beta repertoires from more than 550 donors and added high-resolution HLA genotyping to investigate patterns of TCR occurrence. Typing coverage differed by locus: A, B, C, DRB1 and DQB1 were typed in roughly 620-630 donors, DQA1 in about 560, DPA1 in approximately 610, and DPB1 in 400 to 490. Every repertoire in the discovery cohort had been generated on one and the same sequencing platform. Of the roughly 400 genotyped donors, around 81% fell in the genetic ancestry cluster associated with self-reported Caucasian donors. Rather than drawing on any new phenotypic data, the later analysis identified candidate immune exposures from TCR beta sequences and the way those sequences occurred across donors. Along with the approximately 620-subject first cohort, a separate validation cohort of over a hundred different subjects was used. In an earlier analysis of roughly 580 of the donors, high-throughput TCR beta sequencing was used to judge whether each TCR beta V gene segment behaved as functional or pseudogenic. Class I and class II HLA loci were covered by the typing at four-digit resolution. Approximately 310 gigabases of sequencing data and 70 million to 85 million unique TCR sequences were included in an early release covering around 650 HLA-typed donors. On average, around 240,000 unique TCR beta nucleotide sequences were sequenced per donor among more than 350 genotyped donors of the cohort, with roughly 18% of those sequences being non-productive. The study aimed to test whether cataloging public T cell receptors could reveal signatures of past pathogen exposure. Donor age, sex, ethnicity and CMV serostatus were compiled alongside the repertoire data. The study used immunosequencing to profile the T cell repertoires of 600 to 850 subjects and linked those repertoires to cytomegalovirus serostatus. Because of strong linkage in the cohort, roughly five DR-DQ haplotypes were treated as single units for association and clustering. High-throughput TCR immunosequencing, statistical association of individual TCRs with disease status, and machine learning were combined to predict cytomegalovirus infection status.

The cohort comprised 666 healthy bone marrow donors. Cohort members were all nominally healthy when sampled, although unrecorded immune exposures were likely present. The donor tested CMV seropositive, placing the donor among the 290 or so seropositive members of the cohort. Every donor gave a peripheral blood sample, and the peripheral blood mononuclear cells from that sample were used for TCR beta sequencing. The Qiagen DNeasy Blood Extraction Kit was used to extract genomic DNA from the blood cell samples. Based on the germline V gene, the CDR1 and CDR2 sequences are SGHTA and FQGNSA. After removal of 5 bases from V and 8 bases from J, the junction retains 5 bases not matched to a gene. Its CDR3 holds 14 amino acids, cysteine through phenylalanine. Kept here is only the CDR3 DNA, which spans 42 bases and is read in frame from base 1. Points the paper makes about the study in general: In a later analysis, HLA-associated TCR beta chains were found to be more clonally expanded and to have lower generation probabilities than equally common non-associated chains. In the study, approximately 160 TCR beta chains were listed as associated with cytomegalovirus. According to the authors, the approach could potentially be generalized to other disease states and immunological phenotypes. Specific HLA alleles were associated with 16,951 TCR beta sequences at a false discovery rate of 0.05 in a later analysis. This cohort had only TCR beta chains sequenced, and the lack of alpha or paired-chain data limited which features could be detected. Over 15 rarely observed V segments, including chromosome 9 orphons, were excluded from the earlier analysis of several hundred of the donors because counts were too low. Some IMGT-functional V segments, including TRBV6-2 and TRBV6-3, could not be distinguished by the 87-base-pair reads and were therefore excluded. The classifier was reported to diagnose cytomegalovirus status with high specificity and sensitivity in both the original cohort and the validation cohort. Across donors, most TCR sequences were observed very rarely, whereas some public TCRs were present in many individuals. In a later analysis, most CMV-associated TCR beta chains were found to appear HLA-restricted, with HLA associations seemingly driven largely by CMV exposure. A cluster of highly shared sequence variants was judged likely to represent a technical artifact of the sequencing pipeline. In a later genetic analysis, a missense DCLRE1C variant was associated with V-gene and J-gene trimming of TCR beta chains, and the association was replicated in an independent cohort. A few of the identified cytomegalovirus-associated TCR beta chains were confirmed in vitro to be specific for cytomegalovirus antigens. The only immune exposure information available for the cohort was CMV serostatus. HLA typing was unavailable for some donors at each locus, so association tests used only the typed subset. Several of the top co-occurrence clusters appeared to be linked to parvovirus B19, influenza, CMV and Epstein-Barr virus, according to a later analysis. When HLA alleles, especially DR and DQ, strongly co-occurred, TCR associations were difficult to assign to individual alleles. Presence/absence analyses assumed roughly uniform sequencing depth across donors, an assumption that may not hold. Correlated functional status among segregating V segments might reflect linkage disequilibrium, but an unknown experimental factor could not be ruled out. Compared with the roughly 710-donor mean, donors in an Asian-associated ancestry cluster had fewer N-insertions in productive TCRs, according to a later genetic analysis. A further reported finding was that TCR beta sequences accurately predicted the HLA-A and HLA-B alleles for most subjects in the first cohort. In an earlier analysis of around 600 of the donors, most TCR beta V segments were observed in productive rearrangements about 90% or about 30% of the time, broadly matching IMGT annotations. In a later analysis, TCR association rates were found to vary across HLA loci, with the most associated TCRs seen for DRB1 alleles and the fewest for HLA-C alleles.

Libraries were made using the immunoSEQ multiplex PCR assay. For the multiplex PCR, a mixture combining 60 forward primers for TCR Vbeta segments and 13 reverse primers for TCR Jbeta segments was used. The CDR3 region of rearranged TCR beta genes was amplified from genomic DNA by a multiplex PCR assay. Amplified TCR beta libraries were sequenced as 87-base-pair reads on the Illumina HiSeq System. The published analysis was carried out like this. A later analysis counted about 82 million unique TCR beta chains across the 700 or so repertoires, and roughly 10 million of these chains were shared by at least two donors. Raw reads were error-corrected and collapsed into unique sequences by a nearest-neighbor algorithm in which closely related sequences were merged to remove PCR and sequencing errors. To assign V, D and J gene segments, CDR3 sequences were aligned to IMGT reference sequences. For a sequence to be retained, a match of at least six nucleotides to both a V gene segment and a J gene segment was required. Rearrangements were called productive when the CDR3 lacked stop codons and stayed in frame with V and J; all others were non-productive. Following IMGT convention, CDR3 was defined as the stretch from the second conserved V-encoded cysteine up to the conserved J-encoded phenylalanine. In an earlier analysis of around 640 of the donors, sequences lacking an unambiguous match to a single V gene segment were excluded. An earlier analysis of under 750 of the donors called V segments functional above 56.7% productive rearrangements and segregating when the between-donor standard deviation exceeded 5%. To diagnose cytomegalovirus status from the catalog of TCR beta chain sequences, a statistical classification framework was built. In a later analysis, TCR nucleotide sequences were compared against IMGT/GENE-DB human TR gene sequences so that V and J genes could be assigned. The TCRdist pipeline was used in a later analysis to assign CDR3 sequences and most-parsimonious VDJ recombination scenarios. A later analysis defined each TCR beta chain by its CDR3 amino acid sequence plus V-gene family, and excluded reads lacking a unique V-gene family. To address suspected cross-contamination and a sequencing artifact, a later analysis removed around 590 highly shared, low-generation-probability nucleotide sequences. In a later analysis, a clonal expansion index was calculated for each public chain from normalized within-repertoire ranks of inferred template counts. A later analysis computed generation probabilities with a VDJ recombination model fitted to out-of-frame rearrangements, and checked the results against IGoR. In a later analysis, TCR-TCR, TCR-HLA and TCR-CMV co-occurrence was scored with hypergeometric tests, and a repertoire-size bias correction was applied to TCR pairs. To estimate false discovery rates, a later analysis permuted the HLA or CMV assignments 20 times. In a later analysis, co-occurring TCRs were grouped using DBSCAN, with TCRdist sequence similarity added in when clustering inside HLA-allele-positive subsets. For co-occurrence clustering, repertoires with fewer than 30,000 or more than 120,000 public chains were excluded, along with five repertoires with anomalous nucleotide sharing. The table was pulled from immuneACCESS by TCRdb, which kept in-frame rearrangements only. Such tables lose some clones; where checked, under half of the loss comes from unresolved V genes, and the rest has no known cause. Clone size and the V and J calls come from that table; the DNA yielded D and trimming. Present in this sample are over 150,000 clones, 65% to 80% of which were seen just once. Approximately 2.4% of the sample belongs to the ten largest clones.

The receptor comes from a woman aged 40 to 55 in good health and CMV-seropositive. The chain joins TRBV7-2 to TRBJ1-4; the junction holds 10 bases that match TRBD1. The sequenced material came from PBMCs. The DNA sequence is TGTGCCAGCAGCCTGGGACAGGGGAGAGAAAAACTGTTTTTT. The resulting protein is CASSLGQGREKLFF. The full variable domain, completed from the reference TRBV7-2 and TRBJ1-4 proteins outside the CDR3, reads GAGVSQSPSNKVTEKGKDVELRCDPISGHTALYWYRQSLGQGLEFLIYFQGNSAPDKSGLPSDRFSAERTGGSVSTLTIQRTQQEDSAVYLCASSLGQGREKLFFGSGTQLSVL.